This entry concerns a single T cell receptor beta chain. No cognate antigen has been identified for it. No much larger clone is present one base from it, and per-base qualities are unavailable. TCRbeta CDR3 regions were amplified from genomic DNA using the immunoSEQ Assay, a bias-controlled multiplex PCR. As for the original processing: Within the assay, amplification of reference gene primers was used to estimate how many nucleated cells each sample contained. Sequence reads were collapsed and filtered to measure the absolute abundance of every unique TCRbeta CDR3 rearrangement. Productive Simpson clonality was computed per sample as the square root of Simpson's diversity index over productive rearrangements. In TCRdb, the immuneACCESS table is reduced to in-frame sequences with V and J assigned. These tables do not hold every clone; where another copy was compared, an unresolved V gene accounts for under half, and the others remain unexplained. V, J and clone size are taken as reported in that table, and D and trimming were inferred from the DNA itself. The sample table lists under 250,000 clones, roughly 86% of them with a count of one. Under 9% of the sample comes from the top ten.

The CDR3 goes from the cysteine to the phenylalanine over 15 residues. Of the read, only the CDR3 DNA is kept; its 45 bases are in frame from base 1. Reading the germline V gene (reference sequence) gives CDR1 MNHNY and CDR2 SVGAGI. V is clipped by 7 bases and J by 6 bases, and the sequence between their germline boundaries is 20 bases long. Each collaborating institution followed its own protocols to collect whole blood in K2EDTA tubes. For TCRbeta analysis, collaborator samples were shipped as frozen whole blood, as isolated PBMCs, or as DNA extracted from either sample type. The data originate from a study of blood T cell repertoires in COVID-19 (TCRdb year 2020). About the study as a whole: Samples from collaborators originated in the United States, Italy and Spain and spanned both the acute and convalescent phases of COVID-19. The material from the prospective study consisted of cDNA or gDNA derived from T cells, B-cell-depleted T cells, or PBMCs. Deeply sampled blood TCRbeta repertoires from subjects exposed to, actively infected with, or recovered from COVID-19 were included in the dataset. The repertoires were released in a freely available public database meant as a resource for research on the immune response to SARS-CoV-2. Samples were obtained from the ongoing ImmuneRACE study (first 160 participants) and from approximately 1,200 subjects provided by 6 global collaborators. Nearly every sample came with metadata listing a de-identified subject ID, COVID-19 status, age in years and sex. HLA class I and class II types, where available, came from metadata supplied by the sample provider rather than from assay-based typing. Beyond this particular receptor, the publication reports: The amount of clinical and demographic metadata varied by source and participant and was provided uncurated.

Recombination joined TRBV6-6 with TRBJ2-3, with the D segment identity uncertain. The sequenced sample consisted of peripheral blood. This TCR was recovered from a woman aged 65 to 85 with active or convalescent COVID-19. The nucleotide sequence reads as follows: TGTGCCAGCACTCACTCTGGCTCTTTCACCGATACGCAGTATTTT. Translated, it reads CASTHSGSFTDTQYF.